The T cell receptor (beta chain) described here comes from a study of regulatory T cells in long-lasting Graves disease. Specified time point: newly diagnosed GD, antithyroid drugs for less than 3 months. PBMCs were the source of the RNA used for TCR sequencing. Criteria from the American Thyroid Association guidelines were applied to diagnose Graves' disease. This clonotype has ten or more counts. What it binds is unknown. The CDR3 loop spans 13 amino acids. Trimming shortened V by 2 bases and J by 6 bases, and 8 bases separated the two germline ends. Combining iRepertoire HTBI primers with Arm-PCR of CDR3 regions, the authors built TCR beta libraries. Each CDR3 protein is one row after TCRdb ran MiXCR on the multiplex PCR reads. The sample contains approximately 540,000 distinct CDR3 sequences, 12% of which appear only once. The study, taken as a whole, reports: Favored gene segments in persistent disease were TRBV28, TRBJ1-2 and TRBJ2-5.

Separately, the same data were catalogued under a study of T cells in Graves' hyperthyroidism and ophthalmopathy.

The source is a woman in her twenties or thirties with Graves disease. This sequence joins TRBV12-3 or TRBV12-4 and TRBJ2-1, with D perhaps TRBD2 (6 bases). Sample: peripheral blood mononuclear cells (PBMCs), taken at new diagnosis, from a patient treated with antithyroid drugs. This CDR3 is CASSLRGSNEQFF. CDR3 nucleotides: TGTGCCAGCAGTTTACGGGGGAGCAATGAGCAGTTCTTC.